Listed below are T cell receptor beta chains from one sample, sequenced in a study of T cells of healthy individuals. TCRdb called the 5' RACE reads again in MiXCR, with one record for every CDR3 protein. The repertoire has about 96,000 distinct CDR3 sequences, around 17% of them found once; the top ten carry over 5%. The source is a human donor in good health. CDR3s include the opening cysteine and the closing phenylalanine or tryptophan. D genes are given only for firm matches. A clone size is listed for some rows: how often the clone was seen (once, few, many), or a class if it is expanded.

j_gene | abundance | d_gene | v_gene | CDR3aa | CDR3nt
TRBJ1-5 | many | . | TRBV19 | CASSIVGMTSNQPQHF | TGTGCCAGTAGTATTGTCGGTATGACTAGCAATCAGCCCCAGCATTTT
TRBJ2-7 | . | . | TRBV3-1 | CASSRGNSYEQYF | TGTGCCAGCAGCAGGGGTAATTCCTACGAGCAGTACTTC
TRBJ2-1 | many | . | TRBV29-1 | CSVLILGDNEQFF | TGCAGCGTCCTAATACTCGGAGACAATGAGCAGTTCTTC
TRBJ1-2 | . | TRBD1 | TRBV7-8 | CASSDSPTYRGPDYGYTF | TGTGCCAGCAGCGACTCCCCAACTTACAGGGGGCCGGACTATGGCTACACCTTC
TRBJ2-7 | . | . | TRBV4-3 | CASSQVGHPDPYEQYF | TGCGCCAGCAGCCAAGTCGGCCACCCGGACCCCTACGAGCAGTACTTC
TRBJ1-4 | . | . | TRBV6-5 | CASSYSRDGNEKLFF | TGTGCCAGCAGTTACTCTCGGGACGGTAATGAAAAACTGTTTTTT
TRBJ2-3 | . | TRBD2 | TRBV20-1 | CSAKSTSGGVTDTQYF | TGCAGTGCTAAGTCGACTAGCGGGGGGGTCACAGATACGCAGTATTTT
TRBJ1-2 | few | . | TRBV28 | CATSRAGAGYNF | TGTGCCACCAGCCGGGCCGGCGCGGGCTACAACTTC
TRBJ1-1 | many | TRBD1 | TRBV6-2/TRBV6-3 | CASRRMNRGRGTEAFF | TGTGCCAGCAGGCGTATGAACAGGGGGCGCGGGACTGAAGCTTTCTTT
TRBJ1-6 | few | TRBD1 | TRBV20-1 | CSAMDRARYNSPLHF | TGCAGTGCTATGGACAGGGCGCGATATAATTCACCCCTCCACTTT
TRBJ2-1 | many | TRBD2 | TRBV3-1 | CASSQDWGASGRHEQFF | TGTGCCAGCAGCCAAGATTGGGGGGCTAGCGGGCGGCATGAGCAGTTCTTC
TRBJ2-1 | . | . | TRBV11-2 | CASSFSRALGNVQFF | TGTGCCAGCAGCTTTAGCAGGGCCCTGGGCAATGTGCAGTTCTTC
TRBJ2-5 | . | TRBD2 | TRBV28 | CASSSAGTSGEGSQYF | TGTGCCAGCAGTTCCGCGGGGACTAGCGGGGAGGGGTCCCAGTACTTC
TRBJ2-5 | . | . | TRBV4-2 | CASSQVGQQETQYF | TGTGCCAGCAGCCAAGTTGGACAGCAGGAGACCCAGTACTTC
TRBJ1-5 | few | . | TRBV15 | CATSRERLSNQPQHF | TGTGCCACCAGCAGAGAGAGGCTTAGCAATCAGCCCCAGCATTTT
TRBJ2-1 | . | TRBD1 | TRBV10-3 | CAIRRQGAGNEQFF | TGTGCCATCAGGAGACAGGGGGCCGGCAATGAGCAGTTCTTC
TRBJ2-2 | . | TRBD2 | TRBV4-2 | CASSPPTSGIPTGELFF | TGTGCCAGCAGCCCCCCGACTAGCGGAATCCCGACCGGGGAGCTGTTTTTT
TRBJ2-3 | few | . | TRBV19 | CATFGANIDTQYF | TGTGCCACCTTCGGGGCCAACATAGATACGCAGTATTTT
TRBJ1-1 | many | . | TRBV6-5 | CASRGAGGSTEAFF | TGTGCCAGCAGGGGGGCGGGAGGGTCTACTGAAGCTTTCTTT
TRBJ2-2 | once | TRBD2 | TRBV20-1 | CSASNPAGGITGELFF | TGCAGTGCTAGTAATCCGGCGGGGGGGATCACCGGGGAGCTGTTTTTT
TRBJ1-6 | few | . | TRBV4-1 | CASSQVGGVLPGSPLHF | TGCGCCAGCAGCCAAGTAGGAGGGGTGCTTCCAGGGTCACCCCTCCACTTT
TRBJ2-3 | many | . | TRBV29-1 | CSVVGGSGTDTQYF | TGCAGCGTTGTGGGCGGAAGCGGCACAGATACGCAGTATTTT
TRBJ2-2 | few | TRBD2 | TRBV28 | CASNSGRALHGELFF | TGTGCCAGTAACAGCGGGAGGGCCCTGCACGGGGAGCTGTTTTTT
TRBJ2-7 | many | . | TRBV14 | CASSQHEQYF | TGTGCCAGCAGCCAACACGAGCAGTACTTC
TRBJ2-7 | few | . | TRBV28 | CASSPIGGRWEQYF | TGTGCCAGCAGCCCTATTGGGGGGCGATGGGAGCAGTACTTC
TRBJ2-1 | many | TRBD2 | TRBV4-3 | CASRTSLLNNEQFF | TGCGCCAGCAGGACTAGCTTACTGAACAATGAGCAGTTCTTC
TRBJ2-7 | . | . | TRBV9 | CASSPEGGNSYEQYF | TGTGCCAGCAGTCCCGAGGGGGGCAATTCTTACGAGCAGTACTTC
TRBJ1-2 | . | . | TRBV6-1 | CASRPGGTNAYTF | TGTGCCAGCAGGCCAGGAGGGACAAACGCTTACACCTTC
TRBJ2-2 | few | . | TRBV3-1 | CASSQGSAGELFF | TGTGCCAGCAGCCAAGGCTCGGCCGGGGAGCTGTTTTTT
TRBJ1-5 | many | . | TRBV20-1 | CSARDPDSNQPQHF | TGCAGTGCTAGAGACCCGGACAGCAATCAGCCCCAGCATTTT
TRBJ2-1 | . | . | TRBV7-2 | CASSKWASHNEQFF | TGTGCCAGCAGCAAATGGGCTAGTCACAATGAGCAGTTCTTC
TRBJ2-3 | many | . | TRBV29-1 | CSVEGERDGDTQYF | TGCAGCGTTGAGGGCGAACGGGACGGAGATACGCAGTATTTT
TRBJ2-3 | few | . | TRBV11-3 | CASSLRGAGDTQYF | TGTGCCAGCAGCTTACGAGGGGCGGGAGATACGCAGTATTTT
TRBJ1-1 | few | . | TRBV7-9 | CASSPFSRGAFF | TGTGCCAGCAGCCCCTTCAGTCGTGGGGCTTTCTTT